A selection of T cell receptor beta chains follows, all from one sample in a study of neurological immune-mediated disorders. MiXCR was run by TCRdb on the 5' RACE reads, yielding one entry per CDR3 protein. The sample consists of under 90,000 distinct CDR3 sequences, around 9.6% of them appearing once. The sample was PBMCs. The receptors come from a man aged 25-45 years in good health. Each CDR3 is given with its conserved first and last residue.

J gene	V gene	CDR3 protein
TRBJ2-7	TRBV29-1	CSVVGRGEQYF
TRBJ2-1	TRBV7-2	CASSLIGLDYNEQFF
TRBJ2-1	TRBV11-2	CASSIGQGYNEQFF
TRBJ2-1	TRBV27	CASSFPPGQGVNEQFF
TRBJ2-6	TRBV28	CASSSAGVESGANVLTF
TRBJ2-5	TRBV20-1	CSARTSGSGETQYF
TRBJ1-1	TRBV6-5	CASSYLSGEITEAFF
TRBJ1-2	TRBV12-3/TRBV12-4	CASSFRTGGSYGYTF
TRBJ2-7	TRBV7-2	CASSYGQGGEQYF
TRBJ2-5	TRBV7-3	CASSFDRGDEETQYF
TRBJ1-1	TRBV5-1	CASSVDGVMNTEAFF
TRBJ2-1	TRBV14	CASSQNRDSYYNEQFF
TRBJ2-1	TRBV7-3	CASSSGANEQFF
TRBJ2-7	TRBV9	CASSLGLAGGSYEQYF
TRBJ2-7	TRBV20-1	CSADGTSGSSYEQYF
TRBJ2-7	TRBV6-6	CASRKTGVDEQYF
TRBJ1-5	TRBV29-1	CSVLQESNQPQHF
TRBJ2-7	TRBV29-1	CSVEALADYEQYF
TRBJ1-2	TRBV29-1	CSVVSPPTQNGYTF
TRBJ2-2	TRBV28	CASSSTLRGVLGDGELFF
TRBJ1-5	TRBV12-3/TRBV12-4	CASSLTGTVADQPQHF
TRBJ2-5	TRBV5-1	CASSFGGLSKETQYF
TRBJ2-7	TRBV18	CASSPNRDSAQYF
TRBJ2-1	TRBV20-1	CSATNPGQGYNEQFF
TRBJ1-5	TRBV2	CASSDRTGGNQPQHF
TRBJ2-3	TRBV5-1	CASSLQVSGSDTQYF